A selection of T cell receptor beta chains follows, all from one sample in a study of blood T cell repertoires in COVID-19. Only in-frame clones appear in the TCRdb table, and some are missing; sequencing was by immunoSEQ multiplex PCR. Of over 250,000 clones listed, 89% are singletons. The sequenced material came from peripheral blood. The receptors here all came from a man over 45 with acute or convalescent COVID-19. CDR3s leave out the opening cysteine and the closing phenylalanine or tryptophan. Fields, in order: V gene, CDR3 protein.

V: TRBV11-2
CDR3: ASSPGTGGPKVIQY

V: TRBV7-9
CDR3: ASSLNRGETQY

V: TRBV30
CDR3: AWSVSDRVDGYT

V: TRBV4-1
CDR3: ASSQQVHRVGNTIY

V: TRBV18
CDR3: ASSPTGGEHEQY

V: TRBV15
CDR3: ATRARAVYQETQY

V: TRBV7-3
CDR3: ASSVTGAGELF

V: TRBV12-1
CDR3: ASPPPRGTPYGYT

V: TRBV6-6
CDR3: ASSWTGSYNEQF

V: TRBV9
CDR3: ASSVRQSSYEQY

V: TRBV7-9
CDR3: ASSPLLRGLSTDTQY

V: TRBV27
CDR3: ASSLGGGVNTEAF

V: TRBV4-1
CDR3: ASSQDRGNYGYT

V: TRBV3-1/TRBV3-2
CDR3: ASSQRGNTGELF

V: TRBV9
CDR3: ASSARGGQLNEKLF

V: TRBV28
CDR3: ASSLLEQGFVNQPQH

V: TRBV11-2
CDR3: ASSLGELYTQY

V: TRBV12-3/TRBV12-4
CDR3: ASSTGVRPEAF

V: TRBV7-2
CDR3: ASSLGAQDGYEQY

V: TRBV5-5
CDR3: ASSLEVGTGPWVGYEQY

V: TRBV18
CDR3: ASSPPNRERTEAF

V: TRBV14
CDR3: ASRGQTYEQY

V: TRBV15
CDR3: ATSRHHRDSYEQY

V: TRBV3-1/TRBV3-2
CDR3: ASSPREKSPLH

V: TRBV14
CDR3: ASSQDEALPYEQY

V: TRBV9
CDR3: ASSRREGNTEAF

V: TRBV7-9
CDR3: ASSLLTTGKAF

V: TRBV19
CDR3: ASSPQGSGLVNEQF

V: TRBV10-3
CDR3: AIHRDRVANTGELF

V: TRBV18
CDR3: ASSPGTQDSQPQH

V: TRBV10-3
CDR3: AIRGQEYTEAF